This TCR beta chain was observed in a study of cytomegalovirus exposure and HLA in healthy donors. PCR employed 60 Vbeta and 13 Jbeta primers. The protocol was immunoSEQ multiplex PCR, while the TCRdb copy is restricted to in-frame clones and leaves out a portion. The data show approximately 61,000 clones, 70% to 80% seen once. The sample holds a few counts of this clone. The CDR3 runs 14 residues. Germline lookup yields CDR1 SQVTM and CDR2 ANQGSEA. The V gene end was trimmed by 3 bases and the J gene end by 5 bases; junction bases not matched to a gene: 9. Sampled while nominally healthy, donors likely had unrecorded immune exposures.

The source is a man between 18 and 35 years old in good health and CMV-seropositive. The V gene is TRBV29-1, the J gene TRBJ2-5, with 7 bases that match TRBD1. The sequencing sample was made of PBMCs. CDR3 sequence reads: CSVDDTGVLETQYF. In DNA, the CDR3 is TGCAGCGTTGATGACACAGGGGTGTTGGAGACCCAGTACTTC.